This entry describes one TCR beta chain. The sample belongs to a study of blood T cell repertoires in COVID-19. Study-wide context: COVID-19 samples, acute and convalescent, were from the United States, Italy and Spain. The analysed material was cDNA or gDNA that came from T cells, B-cell-depleted T cells, or PBMCs.

The germline V gene has CDR1 SGHKS and CDR2 YYEKEE (reference sequence). The CDR3 consists of 17 residues. V dropped 2 bases and J dropped 3 bases, with 18 bases sitting between them. Methods used by the authors: For nucleated cells, counts were estimated from reference gene primer amplification. The data were produced by immunoSEQ multiplex PCR, yet TCRdb's version contains in-frame clones alone and is incomplete. V, J and clone size reflect that table, while D and trimming were determined from the DNA. The repertoire holds around 100,000 clones, with approximately 83% as singletons. The chain carries TRBV5-5 and TRBJ1-5; D not resolved. This TCR was sampled from a man aged 60 to 69 with acute or convalescent COVID-19. Material: peripheral blood. Here the CDR3 DNA reads TGTGCCAGCAGCTTATTGGCAGGCCCGATGAACAATCAGCCCCAGCATTTT. The encoded protein is CASSLLAGPMNNQPQHF.